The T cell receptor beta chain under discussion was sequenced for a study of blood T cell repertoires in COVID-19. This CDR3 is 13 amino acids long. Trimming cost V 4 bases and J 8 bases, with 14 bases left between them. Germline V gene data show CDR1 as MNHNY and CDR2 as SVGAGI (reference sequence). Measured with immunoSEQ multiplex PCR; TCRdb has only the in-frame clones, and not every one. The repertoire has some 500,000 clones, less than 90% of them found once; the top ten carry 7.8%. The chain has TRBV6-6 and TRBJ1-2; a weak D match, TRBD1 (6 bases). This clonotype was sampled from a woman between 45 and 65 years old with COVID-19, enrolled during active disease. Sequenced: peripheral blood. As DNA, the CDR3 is TGTGCCAGCAGTTTACGTCAGGGGAGCGGCTACACCTTC. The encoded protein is CASSLRQGSGYTF.